The clone carrying this TCR beta chain was seen repeatedly, ten times or more. It was uncontrolled infection, other autoimmune disease, pregnancy or lactation that excluded patients. Looked up from germline, CDR1 is MDHEN and CDR2 is SYDVKM. V was shortened by 6 bases and J by 6 bases, with 18 bases between the two germline ends. The CDR3 length is 15 residues. What was amplified from RNA transcripts were TCR beta CDR3 regions. Initially, a first-round RT-PCR of the TCR CDR3 employed the HTBI primer set. TCRdb ran MiXCR on the multiplex PCR reads and lists one entry per CDR3 protein. The sample yields 490,000 or so distinct CDR3 sequences, roughly 16% seen once. This sample was taken from a study of T cells in Graves' hyperthyroidism and ophthalmopathy.

The chain is built from TRBV28 and TRBJ2-1, with unresolved D. This receptor was taken from a woman aged 25 to 45 with Graves' ophthalmopathy. Sample: blood. The CDR3 region is CASSLSSRSRNEQFF. In DNA form, the CDR3 reads TGTGCCAGCAGCCTCTCAAGCAGGAGCCGCAATGAGCAGTTCTTC.